This entry is about one T cell receptor (beta chain). The V and J ends lost 8 bases and 4 bases, in that order; junction bases with no gene match: 7. CDR1 MNHEY and CDR2 SVGAGI come from the germline V gene. This CDR3 comprises 14 residues. The sample belongs to a study of blood T cell repertoires in COVID-19. On the study more broadly: Acute and convalescent COVID-19 samples came from the United States, Italy and Spain. PBMCs, B-cell-depleted T cells, or T cells provided the cDNA or gDNA that made up the material.

Original methodology: From reference gene primer amplification, estimates of nucleated cell counts were derived. The table came from immunoSEQ multiplex PCR; TCRdb's copy has only in-frame clones and leaves some out. That table is the source of V, J and clone size, and D and trimming were worked out from the DNA. Of 200,000 to 300,000 clones listed, 84% are singletons. The clonotype comes from a man aged 50-60 years with acute or convalescent COVID-19. This chain connects TRBV6-5 to TRBJ2-1; 8 nucleotides align to TRBD2. The material sequenced was peripheral blood. The CDR3 DNA sequence: TGTGCCAGCGGTTGGTCGGGAGGGTACAATGAGCAGTTCTTC. Its protein product is CASGWSGGYNEQFF.